This T cell receptor beta chain stems from a study of neurological immune-mediated disorders (dated by TCRdb to the late 2010s). With respect to the entire study: Among the approximately 35 multiple sclerosis patients, relapsing-remitting MS accounted for around 30 and secondary progressive MS accounted for 3. The cohort was made up of 60 to 75 subjects, consisting of 15 or so HAM/TSP patients, some 34 multiple sclerosis patients and about 20 healthy controls. Using UMI-based sequencing, the study compared peripheral blood TCR-beta repertoires from patients with HTLV-I-associated myelopathy (HAM/TSP), patients with multiple sclerosis, and healthy controls. Alongside PBMC samples, the set of 106 TCR-beta libraries contained longitudinal samples, technical triplicates, and paired CD4+ and CD8+ T-cell subsets that had been sorted. The full study reports these points: No identical CDR3 amino acid sequences were found to be shared among expanded clones across subjects, suggesting that TCR-beta repertoires were private in all groups. TCR clonal expansion was highest in HAM/TSP patients and lowest in MS patients, with MS patients falling below even healthy controls. Repertoires from 18 of 34 MS patients were grouped by phylogenetic analysis into a cluster of related CDR3 sequences, suggesting a possible repertoire-level signature. No clinical or MRI features were associated with the MS cluster, and the authors said that larger cohorts are needed.

Unsorted PBMC libraries were generated from 2 million PBMCs stored in RNAlater at -80 °C until RNA extraction. The multiple sclerosis patients were enrolled in a US clinical protocol that evaluated disease progression with magnetic resonance imaging. Peripheral blood underwent Ficoll-Hypaque density gradient centrifugation to isolate PBMCs, which were then cryopreserved in liquid nitrogen. cDNA was synthesized by template-switch 5'RACE using a primer with a 10-nucleotide random unique molecular identifier that tagged each TCR transcript. Every sequencing run covered 15-18 subjects and yielded more than 160 million TCR-beta sequences. Total RNA was extracted with the RNeasy kit. The KAPA Real-time Library Amplification kit was used to amplify TCR-beta VDJ regions with primers targeting the TCR constant region and the 5'RACE anchor. A first PCR added sample indexes and Illumina adaptors, and a second PCR then raised library yield. After Ampure bead purification, the roughly 650 bp TCR product was size-selected on a 2% E-gel SizeSelection system. Before pooling, libraries had their quality checked on a Bioanalyzer, their concentration measured with Qubit, and their quantity determined with the Kapa Library Quantification kit. An Illumina HiSeq 2500 sequenced the libraries paired-end 2 x 150 bp. To increase sequence diversity, roughly 24-31% phiX was spiked into each library pool. Per the source publication's procedure: The UMI-based MiGEC pipeline processed quality-filtered reads and removed over 80% of raw TCR sequences during error correction. VDJ genes were aligned to IMGT germline references, and clonotypes were defined by unique CDR3 amino acid sequence plus V-J genes. Clonal expansion, Shannon diversity, and CDR3 relatedness (CalcPairwiseDistances, ClusterSamples) were evaluated with VDJtools, and phylogenetic trees were built with CLCbio workbench. A clone was classed as expanded if it had 8 or more unique UMIs, a cutoff based on coefficient-of-variation modelling across technical triplicates. TCRdb cleaned the public reads at Q25 with fastp, built clones with MiXCR and kept in-frame beta chains. Identical CDR3 proteins give one entry, which carries the most common genes and DNA. TCRdb assigned the V and J calls; the authors' analysis was not used. The sample table contains roughly 100,000 distinct CDR3 sequences; only one count was recorded for 3.5% of them. In total, the top ten clones hold 5% to 7.5% of the sample.

In its sample, this clonotype was seen many times. Its antigen is still unknown. One base away there is no much larger clone; base qualities are not given. Via the germline V gene, CDR1 is SQVTM and CDR2 ANQGSEA. The CDR3 has 12 amino acids, counting the end cysteine and phenylalanine. Only CDR3 DNA is held: 36 bases, read in frame from base 1. V and J lose 3 bases and 4 bases, and a span of 9 bases separates them. The receptor was derived from a woman younger than 30 with multiple sclerosis. Sequenced input: PBMCs. Here the chain combines TRBV29-1 and TRBJ2-5, with the D gene uncertain. CDR3 sequence: CSVDGRRETQYF. The base sequence is TGCAGCGTTGATGGCCGCAGAGAGACCCAGTACTTC.